This is a list of T cell receptor beta chains from one sample in a study of T cells in Graves' hyperthyroidism and ophthalmopathy. TCRdb recomputed calls from the multiplex PCR reads with MiXCR, one row per CDR3 protein. In the table there are under 700,000 distinct CDR3 sequences, over 15% of which are singletons. Input material: blood. These receptors all come from a woman aged 18 to 35 with Graves' hyperthyroidism. CDR3s include the opening cysteine and the closing phenylalanine or tryptophan. Fields, in order: CDR3 DNA, CDR3 protein, clone size, J gene, D gene, V gene. D genes are given only for firm matches. Clone size is shown for a subset of rows, as once, few, many or a class of expanded clone.

DNA: TGCAGCGGCTTGGGGCTTGCGAACACCGGGGAGCTGTTTTTT
CDR3: CSGLGLANTGELFF
size: -
J: TRBJ2-2
D: -
V: TRBV29-1

DNA: TGCGCCAGCAGCGGAAATACCGGGATATACTACGAGCAGTACTTC
CDR3: CASSGNTGIYYEQYF
size: many
J: TRBJ2-7
D: -
V: TRBV5-1

DNA: TGTGCCAGCAGGGGTTGGCGGGAAGAGACCCAGTACTTC
CDR3: CASRGWREETQYF
size: many
J: TRBJ2-5
D: -
V: TRBV6-1

DNA: TGCAGTGCTAGACTGTGGACTAGCGGGAGTTTTGGGTTTCTTCGGGATGAGCAGTTCTTC
CDR3: CSARLWTSGSFGFLRDEQFF
size: -
J: TRBJ2-1
D: TRBD2
V: TRBV20-1

DNA: TGTGCCAGCAGCTTAGGGGCTAAATGGATACACACTGAAGCTTTCTTT
CDR3: CASSLGAKWIHTEAFF
size: many
J: TRBJ1-1
D: -
V: TRBV7-2

DNA: TGTGCCAGCTTGACTAGCTCCTACGAGCAGTACTTC
CDR3: CASLTSSYEQYF
size: many
J: TRBJ2-7
D: -
V: TRBV6-1

DNA: TGTGCCAGCAGCCAGGTTTTGGGCTATGGCTACACCTTC
CDR3: CASSQVLGYGYTF
size: few
J: TRBJ1-2
D: -
V: TRBV7-9

DNA: TGTGCCACCAGTGATACCCGGACAGGGCCCACTGAAGCTTTCTTT
CDR3: CATSDTRTGPTEAFF
size: many
J: TRBJ1-1
D: TRBD1
V: TRBV24-1

DNA: TGCAGCGTTGTAGGGGGGTTCAGAGAGACCCAGTACTTC
CDR3: CSVVGGFRETQYF
size: few
J: TRBJ2-5
D: -
V: TRBV29-1

DNA: TGTGCCAGCAGTTTACAGGCAGGTCCTCAGACCCAGTACTTC
CDR3: CASSLQAGPQTQYF
size: few
J: TRBJ2-5
D: -
V: TRBV12-3/TRBV12-4

DNA: TGCAGTGCTAGGGTCGACAGGGAAGAGACCCAGTACTTC
CDR3: CSARVDREETQYF
size: many
J: TRBJ2-5
D: TRBD1
V: TRBV20-1

DNA: TGTGCCAGCAGTCGGCCCCCCCCAGCGGACAATGAGCAGTTCTTC
CDR3: CASSRPPPADNEQFF
size: -
J: TRBJ2-1
D: -
V: TRBV3-1

DNA: TGCAGCGGAAGAAGGGGGAACACCGGGGAGCTGTTTTTT
CDR3: CSGRRGNTGELFF
size: -
J: TRBJ2-2
D: -
V: TRBV29-1

DNA: TGTGCCAGCAGCCCCCGTTCAATCGCCATATATTTT
CDR3: CASSPRSIAIYF
size: -
J: TRBJ1-3
D: -
V: TRBV7-8

DNA: TGTGCCAGCAGTGCCTTACAGGGAACCCAAGAGACCCAGTACTTC
CDR3: CASSALQGTQETQYF
size: many
J: TRBJ2-5
D: -
V: TRBV6-1

DNA: TGTGCCAGCAGCTTGGCAGGGGACACAGCCTATGGCTACACCTTC
CDR3: CASSLAGDTAYGYTF
size: many
J: TRBJ1-2
D: -
V: TRBV5-5

DNA: TGTGCCAGTAGTATTTCAGGGAGACCGGGCGGGAGCTCCTACAATGAGCAGTTCTTC
CDR3: CASSISGRPGGSSYNEQFF
size: few
J: TRBJ2-1
D: TRBD2
V: TRBV19

DNA: TGTGCCACCAGCAGAGATAGTGGGAGGGAGCAGTACTTC
CDR3: CATSRDSGREQYF
size: -
J: TRBJ2-7
D: -
V: TRBV15

DNA: TGTGCCAGCAGTTATACAGGGGGCAAGCAGCCCCAGCATTTT
CDR3: CASSYTGGKQPQHF
size: many
J: TRBJ1-5
D: TRBD1
V: TRBV27

DNA: TGCAGTGCTAGGGATGGACTTGGGGATACGCAGTATTTT
CDR3: CSARDGLGDTQYF
size: -
J: TRBJ2-3
D: -
V: TRBV20-1

DNA: TGTGCCAGCAGCTTTCGGTTCCAGGGGGACGAGCAGTACTTC
CDR3: CASSFRFQGDEQYF
size: -
J: TRBJ2-7
D: TRBD1
V: TRBV7-9

DNA: TGCGCCAGCAGCTTGGTAGGACAATCTGTGGACACTGAAGCTTTCTTT
CDR3: CASSLVGQSVDTEAFF
size: -
J: TRBJ1-1
D: -
V: TRBV5-1

DNA: TGTGCCAGCAGTTTAGTTACAGGGGCGGAAAAACTGTTTTTT
CDR3: CASSLVTGAEKLFF
size: many
J: TRBJ1-4
D: TRBD1
V: TRBV27